Listed here are 17 T cell receptor beta chains from one sample, sequenced in a study of preoperative IRX-2 immunotherapy in early breast cancer. Treatment noted: preoperative locoregional IRX-2 cytokine immunotherapy. Produced via immunoSEQ multiplex PCR; TCRdb's table is partial and in-frame only. This sample has about 67,000 clones, with approximately 95% found just once. Sampling was done from a patient treated with IRX-2 immunotherapy. Source of these receptors: a human donor with breast cancer.

The genes are TRBV5-1 and TRBJ1-5, with TRBD1 matching 7 bases. V was pared by 0 bases and J by 6 bases, with 3 bases of the junction left unmatched. This CDR3 has 14 residues. Germline-derived CDR1 and CDR2 are SGHRS and YFSETQ. The CDR3 loop is CASSLATGVQPQHF. The CDR3 coding sequence is TGCGCCAGCAGCTTGGCCACAGGGGTTCAGCCCCAGCATTTT.

The J gene is TRBJ2-5, the V gene TRBV7-2; D is unclear. In germline, CDR1 is SGHTA, CDR2 FQGNSA. V was clipped by 2 bases and J by 4 bases, with 14 bases between them. The CDR3 is made up of 15 amino acids. The CDR3 is CASSLNLVVRETQYF. Here the CDR3 DNA reads TGTGCCAGCAGCTTAAATCTAGTGGTCCGAGAGACCCAGTACTTC.

V is TRBV5-4 and J is TRBJ1-6, with D perhaps matching TRBD1 (5 bases). The CDR3 loop spans 16 amino acids. Trimming left V 2 bases short and J 12 bases short, with 21 bases between. Germline V lookup: CDR1 SGHNT, CDR2 YYREEE (reference sequence). CDR3 region: CASSFAPPGRIGPLHF. The CDR3 region has the DNA TGTGCCAGCAGCTTTGCCCCCCCGGGGCGCATTGGACCCCTCCACTTT.

V usage is TRBV6-5 and J usage is TRBJ2-3; the match to TRBD1 covers 7 bases. Trimming cost V 4 bases and J 5 bases; bases outside gene matches: 12. CDR3 length equals 16 residues. The germline V gene encodes CDR1 MNHEY and CDR2 SVGAGI. The DNA for the CDR3 is TGTGCCAGCAGTTTTAGGGGAACAGGGGCCAAAGATACGCAGTATTTT. Its translation: CASSFRGTGAKDTQYF.

This chain's CDR3 is CASISGGAGGSYEQYF. The CDR3 DNA sequence: TGTGCCAGCATCAGCGGGGGGGCCGGGGGTTCCTACGAGCAGTACTTC. The V gene is TRBV28, the J gene TRBJ2-7, with 10 bases matching TRBD2. The CDR3 covers 16 residues. V trimming: 7 bases; J trimming: 1 base; junction bases outside the gene matches: 10. The germline gives CDR1 MDHEN, CDR2 SYDVKM.

This chain joins TRBV28 and TRBJ2-3; maybe TRBD2 (6 bases). The V gene's germline CDR1 is MDHEN and CDR2 SYDVKM. The CDR3 runs to 14 residues. Trimming left V 8 bases short and J 8 bases short, with 20 bases between. The CDR3 bases are TGTGCCAGCGTAAATGGGAGAAGGAGGGTTACGCAGTATTTT. Residues: CASVNGRRRVTQYF. Looking up the rest from reference TRBV28 and TRBJ2-3 gives the full variable domain: DVKVTQSSRYLVKRTGEKVFLECVQDMDHENMFWYRQDPGLGLRLIYFSYDVKMKEKGDIPEGYSVSREKKERFSLILESASTNQTSMYLCASVNGRRRVTQYFGPGTRLTVL.

This clone was detected once. This sequence joins TRBV19 and TRBJ2-5; the D call may be TRBD1 or TRBD2 (5 bases each). Trimming left V 3 bases short and J 1 base short, with 12 bases between. The germline V gene encodes CDR1 LNHDA and CDR2 SQIVND (reference sequence). The CDR3 totals 15 residues. CDR3 sequence reads: CASSIGMGRQETQYF. For the CDR3, the DNA is TGTGCCAGTAGTATCGGTATGGGACGCCAAGAGACCCAGTACTTC.

This sequence joins TRBV6-5 and TRBJ2-1, with 7 positions matching TRBD2. Germline V gives CDR1 MNHEY, CDR2 SVGAGI. V lost 0 bases, J lost 3 bases, and 5 bases stayed unmatched. This CDR3 region has 16 residues. This CDR3 is CASSYSFAGVYNEQFF. The CDR3, as DNA: TGTGCCAGCAGTTACTCTTTCGCGGGAGTCTACAATGAGCAGTTCTTC.

V and J are TRBV15 and TRBJ1-5, with TRBD1 matching over 8 bases. After removal of 4 bases from V and 5 bases from J, the junction contained 10 bases not matched to a gene. CDR3 length equals 16 residues. From germline, CDR1 is LNHNV and CDR2 YYDKDF (reference sequence). The CDR3 here is CATSKDGQGYHQPQHF. The CDR3 DNA follows: TGTGCCACCAGCAAAGACGGACAGGGCTACCATCAGCCCCAGCATTTT.

The rearrangement joins TRBV6-1 to TRBJ1-3; 7 bases are a match to TRBD1. This CDR3 has 14 amino acids. The trim removed 7 bases at V and 3 bases at J, leaving 6 bases unmatched. The germline V gene has CDR1 MNHNS and CDR2 SASEGT. In DNA form, the CDR3 reads TGTGCCAGCACCAGAGGGGGCGGTGGAAACACCATATATTTT. This codes for CASTRGGGGNTIYF.

The V call is TRBV4-1, the J call TRBJ1-5; tentative D call: TRBD1 (6 bases). The CDR3 covers 16 residues. Trimming took off 0 bases at V and 9 bases at J, with 18 bases between the two ends. The germline V gene encodes CDR1 MGHRA and CDR2 YSYEKL. This CDR3 is CASSQEGRDNTGPQHF. DNA for the CDR3: TGCGCCAGCAGCCAAGAGGGGCGGGACAACACTGGGCCCCAGCATTTT.

The rearrangement links TRBV4-3 to TRBJ1-4; D is ambiguous. V was clipped by 0 bases and J by 0 bases, with 8 bases between them. Germline V gene lookup returns CDR1 LGHNA and CDR2 YSLEER. The CDR3 contains 16 residues. The CDR3 loop is CASSQDWGATNEKLFF. CDR3 DNA: TGCGCCAGCAGCCAAGATTGGGGAGCAACTAATGAAAAACTGTTTTTT.

The chain recombines TRBV11-2 with TRBJ2-3; D gene uncertain. The CDR3 is made up of 14 amino acids. V was pared by 1 base and J by 5 bases, with 10 bases between. Germline V lookup: CDR1 SGHAT, CDR2 FQNNGV. DNA for the CDR3: TGTGCCAGCAGCTTAGCCCGGCCGAGAGATACGCAGTATTTT. As protein: CASSLARPRDTQYF.

The V gene is TRBV7-6, the J gene TRBJ1-2; D is perhaps TRBD1 (5 bases). Germline CDR1 and CDR2: SGHVS and FNYEAQ. Trimming took 5 bases from V and 3 from J, leaving 10 bases between them. This CDR3 comprises 13 residues. The CDR3 DNA follows: TGTGCCAGCAGCCCCCAGGGATACTATGGCTACACCTTC. As protein: CASSPQGYYGYTF.

The chain uses TRBV10-3 and TRBJ2-3; D ambiguous. The V gene lost 6 bases and the J gene lost 4 bases, with 14 bases spanning the gap. Germline V CDR1 and CDR2: ENHRY, SYGVKD. The CDR3 is 14 residues long. DNA of the CDR3: TGTGCCATCAGCCCAGGCCGGGCGGCAGATACGCAGTATTTT. Translation: CAISPGRAADTQYF.

The V call is TRBV6-5, the J call TRBJ1-2, with no clear D. This CDR3 has 13 amino acids. With 6 bases removed from V and 8 bases from J, the gap between germline ends came to 16 bases. From germline, CDR1 is MNHEY and CDR2 SVGAGI. DNA of the CDR3: TGTGCCAGCAGAAATGGGCAGTTTTGGGGCTACACCTTC. Protein sequence: CASRNGQFWGYTF.

The chain joins TRBV25-1 to TRBJ2-3, with unresolved D. CDR1 MGHDK and CDR2 SYGVNS come from the germline V gene. Trimming pared 6 bases from V and 0 bases from J, leaving 7 bases between. This CDR3 is built from 13 residues. The CDR3 loop reads CASSRASTDTQYF. The CDR3 nucleotides are TGTGCCAGCAGCCGGGCAAGCACAGATACGCAGTATTTT.